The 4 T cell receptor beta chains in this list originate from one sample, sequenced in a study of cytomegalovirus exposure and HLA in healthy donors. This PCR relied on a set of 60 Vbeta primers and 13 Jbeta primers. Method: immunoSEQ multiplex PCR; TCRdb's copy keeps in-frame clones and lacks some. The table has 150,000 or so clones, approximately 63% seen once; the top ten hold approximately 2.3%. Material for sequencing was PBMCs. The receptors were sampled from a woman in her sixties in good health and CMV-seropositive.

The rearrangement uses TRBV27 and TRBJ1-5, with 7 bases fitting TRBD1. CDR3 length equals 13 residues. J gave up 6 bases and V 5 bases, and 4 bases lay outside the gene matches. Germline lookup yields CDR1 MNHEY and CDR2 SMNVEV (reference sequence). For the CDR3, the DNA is TGTGCCAGCAGTACTACAGGGGTTCAGCCCCAGCATTTT. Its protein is CASSTTGVQPQHF.

DNA of the CDR3: TGTGCAAGTCGCTTAGCGGGGACAGGGGTTGAAAAACTGTTTTTT. It codes for CASRLAGTGVEKLFF. The chain recombines TRBV12-2 with TRBJ1-4; the tabulated D call, TRBD1, remains unverified against the DNA. TRBV12-2 is labeled a pseudogene. There are 15 residues in the CDR3.

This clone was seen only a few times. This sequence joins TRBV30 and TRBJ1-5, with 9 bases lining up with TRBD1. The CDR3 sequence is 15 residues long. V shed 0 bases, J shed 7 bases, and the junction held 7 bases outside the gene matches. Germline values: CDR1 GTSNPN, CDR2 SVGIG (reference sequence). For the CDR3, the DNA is TGTGCCTGGAGTGTATCTGGGACAGGGAGGCAGCCCCAGCATTTT. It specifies CAWSVSGTGRQPQHF.

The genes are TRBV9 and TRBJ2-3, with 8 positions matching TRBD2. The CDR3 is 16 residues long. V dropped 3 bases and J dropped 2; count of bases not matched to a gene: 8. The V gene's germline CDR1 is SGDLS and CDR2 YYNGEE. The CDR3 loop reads CASSAGSGRLTDTQYF. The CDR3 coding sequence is TGTGCCAGCAGCGCCGGAAGCGGGAGACTCACAGATACGCAGTATTTT.